The T cell receptor (beta chain) under discussion was sequenced for a study of control samples from healthy donors and cancer patients. This CDR3 has 15 amino acids. Measured with immunoSEQ multiplex PCR; TCRdb has only the in-frame clones, and not every one. The repertoire consists of over 150,000 clones, with roughly 94% occurring once and the leading ten covering 1.1% to 1.5%. The clonotype comes from a young woman in good health. The sample was blood. The rearrangement joins TRBV21-1 to TRBJ2-2; TRBD1 is the table's D call, not checked against the DNA. TRBV21-1 is an annotated pseudogene. CDR3 bases: TGTGCCAGCAGCGGATGGCAGGGTAACCCCGGGGAGCTGTTTTTT. Protein sequence: CASSGWQGNPGELFF.